These T cell receptor beta chains were read from a single sample in a study of cytotoxic CD8 clonotypes in ibrutinib-treated CLL. Only in-frame clones appear in the TCRdb table, and some are missing; sequencing was by immunoSEQ multiplex PCR. The data contain nearly 300,000 clones, roughly 76% of them singletons. This sample comprised PBMCs, obtained at disease progression, from a patient treated with ibrutinib. These receptor sequences come from a human donor with chronic lymphocytic leukemia. Each CDR3 is given with its conserved first and last residue. Each record gives: CDR3 protein, CDR3 DNA, J gene, clone size, CDR3 length, D gene, V gene. D genes are given only for firm matches. Clone size is not always given. Where it is, it says once, few, many or a class for expanded clones.

cdr3_aa: CASSAEPGLPYNEQFF
cdr3_nt: TGTGCCAGCAGTGCAGAACCGGGCCTTCCCTACAATGAGCAGTTCTTC
j_call: TRBJ2-1
clone_size: once
cdr3_length: 16
d_call: -
v_call: TRBV9

cdr3_aa: CASSLVGDLRLYEQYF
cdr3_nt: TGCGCCAGCAGCTTGGTTGGGGACTTACGGCTCTACGAGCAGTACTTC
j_call: TRBJ2-7
clone_size: -
cdr3_length: 16
d_call: -
v_call: TRBV5-1

cdr3_aa: CASSIEEPGALFGSSYNEQFF
cdr3_nt: TGTGCCAGTAGTATAGAGGAGCCCGGGGCCCTGTTCGGAAGCTCCTACAATGAGCAGTTCTTC
j_call: TRBJ2-1
clone_size: -
cdr3_length: 21
d_call: -
v_call: TRBV19

cdr3_aa: CASSLSGSSGNTIYF
cdr3_nt: TGCGCCAGCAGCTTGTCCGGGTCCTCTGGAAACACCATATATTTT
j_call: TRBJ1-3
clone_size: -
cdr3_length: 15
d_call: -
v_call: TRBV5-1

cdr3_aa: CASSLERVNEQFF
cdr3_nt: TGTGCCAGCAGCTTAGAAAGGGTGAATGAGCAGTTCTTC
j_call: TRBJ2-1
clone_size: -
cdr3_length: 13
d_call: -
v_call: TRBV11-1

cdr3_aa: CAISPEASQASADTQYF
cdr3_nt: TGTGCCATCAGCCCCGAAGCAAGTCAGGCGAGCGCAGATACGCAGTATTTT
j_call: TRBJ2-3
clone_size: -
cdr3_length: 17
d_call: -
v_call: TRBV10-3

cdr3_aa: CASSPSGSSKFF
cdr3_nt: TGTGCCAGTAGTCCTAGCGGGAGTTCGAAGTTCTTC
j_call: TRBJ2-1
clone_size: -
cdr3_length: 12
d_call: TRBD2
v_call: TRBV19

cdr3_aa: CASSRGGEQYF
cdr3_nt: TGTGCCAGCAGCCGGGGAGGCGAGCAGTACTTC
j_call: TRBJ2-7
clone_size: -
cdr3_length: 11
d_call: -
v_call: TRBV11-3

cdr3_aa: CASSLGTGGSTEAFF
cdr3_nt: TGCGCCAGCAGCTTAGGGACAGGTGGGAGCACTGAAGCTTTCTTT
j_call: TRBJ1-1
clone_size: -
cdr3_length: 15
d_call: TRBD1
v_call: TRBV5-1

cdr3_aa: CASSASVGELFF
cdr3_nt: TGTGCCAGCAGCGCATCGGTGGGGGAGCTGTTTTTT
j_call: TRBJ2-2
clone_size: -
cdr3_length: 12
d_call: -
v_call: TRBV9

cdr3_aa: CASSPRGGRGLYEQYF
cdr3_nt: TGTGCCAGCAGTCCCCGTGGAGGGAGGGGACTCTACGAGCAGTACTTC
j_call: TRBJ2-7
clone_size: -
cdr3_length: 16
d_call: TRBD2
v_call: TRBV27

cdr3_aa: CASSGPPGLSNQPQHF
cdr3_nt: TGTGCCAGTAGTGGGCCTCCGGGTTTGAGCAATCAGCCCCAGCATTTT
j_call: TRBJ1-5
clone_size: few
cdr3_length: 16
d_call: -
v_call: TRBV19

cdr3_aa: CSARNYEQYF
cdr3_nt: TGCAGTGCGCGCAACTACGAGCAGTACTTC
j_call: TRBJ2-7
clone_size: -
cdr3_length: 10
d_call: -
v_call: TRBV20-1

cdr3_aa: CASSLRGTATNTGELFF
cdr3_nt: TGCGCCAGCAGCTTGAGGGGGACAGCCACGAACACCGGGGAGCTGTTTTTT
j_call: TRBJ2-2
clone_size: -
cdr3_length: 17
d_call: TRBD1
v_call: TRBV5-1

cdr3_aa: CASSLRQGYEQYF
cdr3_nt: TGTGCCAGCAGCTTGCGACAGGGCTACGAGCAGTACTTC
j_call: TRBJ2-7
clone_size: -
cdr3_length: 13
d_call: TRBD1
v_call: TRBV5-8

cdr3_aa: CASSLGRDTGELFF
cdr3_nt: TGTGCCAGCAGCTTAGGACGGGACACCGGGGAGCTGTTTTTT
j_call: TRBJ2-2
clone_size: -
cdr3_length: 14
d_call: -
v_call: TRBV7-9

cdr3_aa: CATSRGVDRRGSPLHF
cdr3_nt: TGTGCCACCAGCAGAGGGGTCGACAGGCGGGGATCACCCCTCCACTTT
j_call: TRBJ1-6
clone_size: -
cdr3_length: 16
d_call: -
v_call: TRBV15

cdr3_aa: CASSLDRAGGYEQYF
cdr3_nt: TGTGCCAGCAGCTTAGATAGGGCGGGGGGCTACGAGCAGTACTTC
j_call: TRBJ2-7
clone_size: -
cdr3_length: 15
d_call: TRBD2
v_call: TRBV7-2

cdr3_aa: CSEYPGLHKETQYF
cdr3_nt: TGCAGCGAATACCCGGGACTGCATAAAGAGACCCAGTACTTC
j_call: TRBJ2-5
clone_size: -
cdr3_length: 14
d_call: -
v_call: TRBV29-1

cdr3_aa: CASSPGDRGSQPQHF
cdr3_nt: TGTGCCAGCAGCCCTGGGGACAGGGGGAGTCAGCCCCAGCATTTT
j_call: TRBJ1-5
clone_size: -
cdr3_length: 15
d_call: TRBD1
v_call: TRBV9

cdr3_aa: CSVVRENTGELFF
cdr3_nt: TGCAGCGTTGTCAGAGAGAACACCGGGGAGCTGTTTTTT
j_call: TRBJ2-2
clone_size: once
cdr3_length: 13
d_call: -
v_call: TRBV29-1

cdr3_aa: CASRARGSGRYNGQYF
cdr3_nt: TGTGCCAGCAGGGCCAGAGGTAGCGGGAGGTACAACGGGCAGTACTTC
j_call: TRBJ2-7
clone_size: -
cdr3_length: 16
d_call: TRBD2
v_call: TRBV28

cdr3_aa: CSAGLPYEQYF
cdr3_nt: TGCAGCGCTGGACTTCCCTACGAGCAGTACTTC
j_call: TRBJ2-7
clone_size: -
cdr3_length: 11
d_call: -
v_call: TRBV29-1

cdr3_aa: CATGQGALRTEAFF
cdr3_nt: TGTGCCACGGGACAGGGGGCTTTACGCACTGAAGCTTTCTTT
j_call: TRBJ1-1
clone_size: -
cdr3_length: 14
d_call: TRBD1
v_call: TRBV6-1

cdr3_aa: CASSLGQRTGELFF
cdr3_nt: TGTGCCAGCAGTTTAGGACAGCGCACCGGGGAGCTGTTTTTT
j_call: TRBJ2-2
clone_size: few
cdr3_length: 14
d_call: -
v_call: TRBV27

cdr3_aa: CASRSGTSGKLTDTQYF
cdr3_nt: TGTGCCAGCAGATCGGGGACTAGCGGGAAACTCACAGATACGCAGTATTTT
j_call: TRBJ2-3
clone_size: once
cdr3_length: 17
d_call: TRBD2
v_call: TRBV7-9

cdr3_aa: CASSHRTATQETQYF
cdr3_nt: TGTGCCAGCAGTCACCGGACAGCCACACAAGAGACCCAGTACTTC
j_call: TRBJ2-5
clone_size: -
cdr3_length: 15
d_call: -
v_call: TRBV2

cdr3_aa: CASSLSSSGPYEQYF
cdr3_nt: TGCGCCAGCAGCCTCTCTTCAAGCGGGCCCTACGAGCAGTACTTC
j_call: TRBJ2-7
clone_size: -
cdr3_length: 15
d_call: -
v_call: TRBV4-3

cdr3_aa: CASSGVAETGGLVETQYF
cdr3_nt: TGTGCCAGCAGCGGGGTGGCCGAGACGGGAGGGCTAGTCGAGACCCAGTACTTC
j_call: TRBJ2-5
clone_size: -
cdr3_length: 18
d_call: TRBD2
v_call: TRBV5-6

cdr3_aa: CAISGTGGSGNQPQHF
cdr3_nt: TGTGCCATCAGTGGGACAGGAGGCTCTGGTAATCAGCCCCAGCATTTT
j_call: TRBJ1-5
clone_size: -
cdr3_length: 16
d_call: TRBD1
v_call: TRBV10-3

cdr3_aa: CASSQGRGRGSEQYF
cdr3_nt: TGCGCCAGCAGCCAAGGGAGGGGGCGCGGTTCCGAGCAGTACTTC
j_call: TRBJ2-7
clone_size: -
cdr3_length: 15
d_call: -
v_call: TRBV4-1

cdr3_aa: CASSVGVSGVYEQYF
cdr3_nt: TGTGCCAGCAGCGTAGGAGTTAGCGGGGTTTACGAGCAGTACTTC
j_call: TRBJ2-7
clone_size: -
cdr3_length: 15
d_call: TRBD2
v_call: TRBV9

cdr3_aa: CASSLVGDPYNEQFF
cdr3_nt: TGCGCCAGCAGCTTGGTTGGCGATCCCTACAATGAGCAGTTCTTC
j_call: TRBJ2-1
clone_size: -
cdr3_length: 15
d_call: -
v_call: TRBV5-1

cdr3_aa: CASSLALDTEAFF
cdr3_nt: TGTGCCAGCAGCTTAGCCCTGGACACTGAAGCTTTCTTT
j_call: TRBJ1-1
clone_size: once
cdr3_length: 13
d_call: -
v_call: TRBV7-9

cdr3_aa: CAIQGQGFDEQYF
cdr3_nt: TGTGCCATCCAGGGACAGGGTTTCGACGAGCAGTACTTC
j_call: TRBJ2-7
clone_size: -
cdr3_length: 13
d_call: TRBD1
v_call: TRBV10-3

cdr3_aa: CASSSNPGSRYEQYF
cdr3_nt: TGTGCCAGCAGTTCAAACCCCGGGAGCAGGTACGAGCAGTACTTC
j_call: TRBJ2-7
clone_size: -
cdr3_length: 15
d_call: -
v_call: TRBV27

cdr3_aa: CASSLVRGGTGELFF
cdr3_nt: TGTGCCAGCAGCTTAGTCCGAGGCGGAACCGGGGAGCTGTTTTTT
j_call: TRBJ2-2
clone_size: once
cdr3_length: 15
d_call: -
v_call: TRBV11-3

cdr3_aa: CASSEDAGGYETQYF
cdr3_nt: TGCGCCAGCAGTGAGGACGCGGGAGGGTATGAGACCCAGTACTTC
j_call: TRBJ2-5
clone_size: few
cdr3_length: 15
d_call: TRBD2
v_call: TRBV10-1

cdr3_aa: CASSTRAFNRASQETQYF
cdr3_nt: TGTGCCAGTAGTACCCGGGCCTTCAACAGGGCGTCCCAAGAGACCCAGTACTTC
j_call: TRBJ2-5
clone_size: -
cdr3_length: 18
d_call: -
v_call: TRBV19

cdr3_aa: CASSLGSWANQPQHF
cdr3_nt: TGTGCCAGCAGCTTAGGTAGCTGGGCGAATCAGCCCCAGCATTTT
j_call: TRBJ1-5
clone_size: -
cdr3_length: 15
d_call: -
v_call: TRBV7-8